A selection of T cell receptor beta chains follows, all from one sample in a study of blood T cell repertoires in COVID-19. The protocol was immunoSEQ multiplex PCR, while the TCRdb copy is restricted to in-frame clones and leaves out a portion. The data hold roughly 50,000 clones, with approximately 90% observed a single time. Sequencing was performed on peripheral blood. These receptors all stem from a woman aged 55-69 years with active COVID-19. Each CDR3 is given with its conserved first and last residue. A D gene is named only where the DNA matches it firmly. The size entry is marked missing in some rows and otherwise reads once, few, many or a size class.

TGTGCCAGCAGTTCAATTGACAGGGGGCATGGCTACACCTTC | CASSSIDRGHGYTF | TRBV6-5 | TRBD1 | once | TRBJ1-2
TGTGCCAGCAGCCCCCGACTAGCTTTTAGCACAGATACGCAGTATTTT | CASSPRLAFSTDTQYF | TRBV4-2 | TRBD2 | . | TRBJ2-3
TGTGCCAGTAGTAACCTCAGGGGTACTGAAGCTTTCTTT | CASSNLRGTEAFF | TRBV19 | . | . | TRBJ1-1
TGTGCCAGTAGTATTACAGGGTTAGGAGAGACCCAGTACTTC | CASSITGLGETQYF | TRBV19 | . | . | TRBJ2-5
TGTGCCAGCAGAACCCCAGGGGGCACAGATACGCAGTATTTT | CASRTPGGTDTQYF | TRBV6-5 | . | once | TRBJ2-3
TGTGCCAGCAGTGAAGGACAGCTCTTCAGCTATGGCTACACCTTC | CASSEGQLFSYGYTF | TRBV2 | . | . | TRBJ1-2
TGTGCCACCAGACAGTCGGTTTACACTGAAGCTTTCTTT | CATRQSVYTEAFF | TRBV19 | . | . | TRBJ1-1
TGCAGTGCTAGAGATAGACAGGGTGGCACCTTC | CSARDRQGGTF | TRBV20-1 | TRBD1 | . | TRBJ1-2
TGTGCCAGCAGGAGGGACAGGGGGCCCAAAAACATTCAGTACTTC | CASRRDRGPKNIQYF | TRBV2 | TRBD1 | . | TRBJ2-4
TGTGCCAGCAGTACGCCGGGACAGGTCTCCTACGAGCAGTACTTC | CASSTPGQVSYEQYF | TRBV5-4 | TRBD1 | . | TRBJ2-7
TGTGCCAGCAGTGAAATGAGGGGCAATCAGCCCCAGCATTTT | CASSEMRGNQPQHF | TRBV2 | . | few | TRBJ1-5
TGTGCCAGCAGCTTAGAGGTCGGAGGTAGCAATCAGCCCCAGCATTTT | CASSLEVGGSNQPQHF | TRBV7-9 | . | . | TRBJ1-5
TGTGCCACCGCCCGGGAGGGGGGCGTAGGCACTGAAGCTTTCTTT | CATAREGGVGTEAFF | TRBV15 | . | . | TRBJ1-1
TGTGCCAGCGGGGGACAGGGCGTTAGTAAGGACACTGAAGCTTTCTTT | CASGGQGVSKDTEAFF | TRBV6-6 | TRBD1 | . | TRBJ1-1
TGTGCCAGCAGTCTCCTACAGGGGACCTCCCATTCACCCCTCCACTTT | CASSLLQGTSHSPLHF | TRBV27 | TRBD1 | . | TRBJ1-6
TGTGCCAGCCTTGAGGGGGCTACGCCCAATCAGCCCCAGCATTTT | CASLEGATPNQPQHF | TRBV6-5 | TRBD1 | few | TRBJ1-5
TGTGCCAGCAGCTTAACCACTAGCGGGGGCCGTAGCTCCTACGAGCAGTACTTC | CASSLTTSGGRSSYEQYF | TRBV7-2 | TRBD2 | once | TRBJ2-7
TGTGCCAGCAGCGGCTCAGGGCGGAATTCACCCCTCCACTTT | CASSGSGRNSPLHF | TRBV5-5 | . | . | TRBJ1-6
TGTGCCAGCAGCCAATCAATGGGGGCAATGGGCTACACCTTC | CASSQSMGAMGYTF | TRBV3-1/TRBV3-2 | . | . | TRBJ1-2
TGTGCCAGTAGTAGCCTGGCGGGGGTACAGCCCTTCTTC | CASSSLAGVQPFF | TRBV19 | TRBD2 | . | TRBJ2-7
TGTGCCAGCAGCGTACAGCCGGAGCACACCGGGGAGCTGTTTTTT | CASSVQPEHTGELFF | TRBV9 | . | . | TRBJ2-2
TGTGCCAGCAGCTTCAGGGTCGCAGATACGCAGTATTTT | CASSFRVADTQYF | TRBV7-6 | . | . | TRBJ2-3
TGCGCCAGCAGCTATTACAAGGGGGAGCTGTTTTTT | CASSYYKGELFF | TRBV5-1 | . | . | TRBJ2-2
TGTGCCAGCAGTAGTAGCCCACCCTACGAGCAGTACTTC | CASSSSPPYEQYF | TRBV5-8 | . | . | TRBJ2-7
TGTGCCAGCAGCCCGTGGACAGAGAACACTGAAGCTTTCTTT | CASSPWTENTEAFF | TRBV7-2 | . | . | TRBJ1-1
TGTGCCAGCAGCTTCAGTTACCAAGAGACCCAGTACTTC | CASSFSYQETQYF | TRBV7-9 | . | . | TRBJ2-5
TGCAGCGTTGAAAAATATGGCAAAACTGGGGCCAACGTCCTGACTTTC | CSVEKYGKTGANVLTF | TRBV29-1 | . | once | TRBJ2-6
TGTGCCAGCAGCTCGGGACAGCAGTTTAATTCACCCCTCCACTTT | CASSSGQQFNSPLHF | TRBV13 | TRBD1 | . | TRBJ1-6
TGTGCCAGTAGTCCCCCGGCAGGGAAAAGGGCCTATGGCTACACCTTC | CASSPPAGKRAYGYTF | TRBV19 | . | once | TRBJ1-2
TGTGCCAGCAGCACTGCGGGGGGAGAAAAACTGTTTTTT | CASSTAGGEKLFF | TRBV25-1 | . | few | TRBJ1-4
TGTGCCAGCAGCCGCGGACAGGGAGGAAACACCATATATTTT | CASSRGQGGNTIYF | TRBV5-6 | TRBD1 | once | TRBJ1-3
TGTGCCAGTAGGGAGGGGATGGGTAATGAAAAACTGTTTTTT | CASREGMGNEKLFF | TRBV19 | . | . | TRBJ1-4
TGTGCCAGTAGTACAGGGTTCCACGAGCAGTACTTC | CASSTGFHEQYF | TRBV19 | . | . | TRBJ2-7
TGTGCCAGCAGTGAAATCTCTAAGCGGTCCATTGAGCAGTACTTC | CASSEISKRSIEQYF | TRBV6-1 | . | . | TRBJ2-7
TGTGCCAGCAGCTTATCCGCAGGTCCCCGTGGGGAGACCCAGTACTTC | CASSLSAGPRGETQYF | TRBV7-9 | . | . | TRBJ2-5